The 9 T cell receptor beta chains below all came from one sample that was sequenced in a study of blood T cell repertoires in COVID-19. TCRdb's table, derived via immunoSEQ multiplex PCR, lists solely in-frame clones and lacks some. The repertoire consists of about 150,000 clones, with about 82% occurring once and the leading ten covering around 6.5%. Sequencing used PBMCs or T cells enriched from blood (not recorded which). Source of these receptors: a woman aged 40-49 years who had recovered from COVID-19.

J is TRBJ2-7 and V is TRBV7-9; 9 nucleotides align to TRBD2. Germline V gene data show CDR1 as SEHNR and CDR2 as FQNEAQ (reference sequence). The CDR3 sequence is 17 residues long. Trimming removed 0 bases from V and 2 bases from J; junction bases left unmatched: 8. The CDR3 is CASSLAALAGPTYEQYF. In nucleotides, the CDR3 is TGTGCCAGCAGCTTAGCGGCCCTAGCGGGGCCCACCTACGAGCAGTACTTC.

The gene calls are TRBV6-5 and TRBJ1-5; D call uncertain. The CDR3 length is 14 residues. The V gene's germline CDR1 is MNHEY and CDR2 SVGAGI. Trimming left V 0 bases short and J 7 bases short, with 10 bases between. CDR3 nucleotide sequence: TGTGCCAGCAGTTACTCAAGAGGGCAGCAGCCCCAGCATTTT. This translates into CASSYSRGQQPQHF.

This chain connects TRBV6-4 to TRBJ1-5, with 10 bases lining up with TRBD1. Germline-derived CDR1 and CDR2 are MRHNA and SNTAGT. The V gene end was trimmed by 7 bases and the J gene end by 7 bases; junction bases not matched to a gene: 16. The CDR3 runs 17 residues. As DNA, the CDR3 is TGTGCCAGCACCCCAATTAGTTGGGACAGGGGTGGACAGCCCCAGCATTTT. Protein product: CASTPISWDRGGQPQHF.

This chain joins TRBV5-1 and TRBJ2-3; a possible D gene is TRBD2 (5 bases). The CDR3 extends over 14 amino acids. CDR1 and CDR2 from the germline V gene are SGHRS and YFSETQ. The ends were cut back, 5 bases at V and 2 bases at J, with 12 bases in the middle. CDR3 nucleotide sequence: TGCGCCAGCAGAACCCGGGATTCCACAGATACGCAGTATTTT. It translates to CASRTRDSTDTQYF.

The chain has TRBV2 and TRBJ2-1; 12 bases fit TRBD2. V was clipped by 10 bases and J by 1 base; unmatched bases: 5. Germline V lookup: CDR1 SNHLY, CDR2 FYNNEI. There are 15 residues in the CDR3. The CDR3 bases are TGTGCCATGTGGACTAGCGGGGTATCCTACAATGAGCAGTTCTTC. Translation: CAMWTSGVSYNEQFF.

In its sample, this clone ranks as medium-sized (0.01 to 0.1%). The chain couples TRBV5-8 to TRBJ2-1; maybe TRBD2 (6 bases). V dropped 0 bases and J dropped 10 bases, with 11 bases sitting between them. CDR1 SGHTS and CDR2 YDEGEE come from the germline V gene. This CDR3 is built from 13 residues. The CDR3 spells CASSLGRRGEQFF. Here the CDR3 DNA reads TGTGCCAGCAGCTTGGGGAGGCGGGGCGAGCAGTTCTTC. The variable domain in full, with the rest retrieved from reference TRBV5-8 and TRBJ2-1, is EAGVTQSPTHLIKTRGQQATLRCSPISGHTSVYWYQQALGLGLQFLLWYDEGEERNRGNFPPRFSGRQFPNYSSELNVNALELEDSALYLCASSLGRRGEQFFGPGTRLTVL.

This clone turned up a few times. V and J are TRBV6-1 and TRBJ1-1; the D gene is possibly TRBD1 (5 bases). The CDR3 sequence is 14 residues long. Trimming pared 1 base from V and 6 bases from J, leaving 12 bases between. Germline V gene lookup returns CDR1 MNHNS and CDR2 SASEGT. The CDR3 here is CASSEGGWISEAFF. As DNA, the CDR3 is TGTGCCAGCAGTGAAGGGGGCTGGATTTCTGAAGCTTTCTTT.

The CDR3 protein is CATSGAGGIYNEQFF. The CDR3 coding sequence is TGTGCCACCTCCGGGGCGGGAGGGATCTACAATGAGCAGTTCTTC. The rearrangement uses TRBV19 and TRBJ2-1, with TRBD2 matching over 9 bases. The CDR3 is 15 amino acids. V gave up 10 bases and J gave up 3 bases; unmatched junction bases: 10. The germline V gene has CDR1 LNHDA and CDR2 SQIVND (reference sequence).

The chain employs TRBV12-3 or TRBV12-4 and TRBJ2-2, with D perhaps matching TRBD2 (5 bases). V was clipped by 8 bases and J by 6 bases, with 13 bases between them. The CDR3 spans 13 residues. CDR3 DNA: TGTGCCAGCCAAGGACGGCGGGCCGGGGAGCTGTTTTTT. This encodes CASQGRRAGELFF.